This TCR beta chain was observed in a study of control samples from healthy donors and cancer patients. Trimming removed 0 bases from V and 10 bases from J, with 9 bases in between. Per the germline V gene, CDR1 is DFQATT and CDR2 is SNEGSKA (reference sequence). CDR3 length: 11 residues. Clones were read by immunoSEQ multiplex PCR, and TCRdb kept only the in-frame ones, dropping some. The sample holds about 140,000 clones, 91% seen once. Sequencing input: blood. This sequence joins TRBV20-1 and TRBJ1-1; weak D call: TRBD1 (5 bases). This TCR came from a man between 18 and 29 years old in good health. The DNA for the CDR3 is TGCAGTGCTAGAGAGGGGGTACCAGCTTTCTTT. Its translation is CSAREGVPAFF.